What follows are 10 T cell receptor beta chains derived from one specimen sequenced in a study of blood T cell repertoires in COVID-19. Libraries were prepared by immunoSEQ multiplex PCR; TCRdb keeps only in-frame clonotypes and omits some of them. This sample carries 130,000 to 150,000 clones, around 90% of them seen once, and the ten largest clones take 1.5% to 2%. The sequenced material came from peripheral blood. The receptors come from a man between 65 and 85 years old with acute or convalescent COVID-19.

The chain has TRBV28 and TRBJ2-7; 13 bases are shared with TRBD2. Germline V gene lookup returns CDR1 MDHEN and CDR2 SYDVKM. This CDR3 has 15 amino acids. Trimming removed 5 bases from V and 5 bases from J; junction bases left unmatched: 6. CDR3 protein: CASSLGLAGINEQYF. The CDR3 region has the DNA TGTGCCAGCAGTCTGGGACTAGCGGGAATCAACGAGCAGTACTTC.

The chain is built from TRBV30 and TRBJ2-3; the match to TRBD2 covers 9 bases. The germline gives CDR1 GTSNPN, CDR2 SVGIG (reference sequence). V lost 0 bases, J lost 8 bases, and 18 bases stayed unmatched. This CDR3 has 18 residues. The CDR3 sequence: CAWSVSAFLAGSKTTQYF. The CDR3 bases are TGTGCCTGGAGTGTATCGGCGTTTCTAGCGGGATCCAAAACTACGCAGTATTTT.

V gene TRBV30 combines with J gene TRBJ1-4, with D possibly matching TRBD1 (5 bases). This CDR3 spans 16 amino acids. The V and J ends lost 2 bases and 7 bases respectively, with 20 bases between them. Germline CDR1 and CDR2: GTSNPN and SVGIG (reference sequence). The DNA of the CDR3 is TGTGCCTGGAGTCTTCCCTTTGAAGGGGCCCGTGAAAAACTGTTTTTT. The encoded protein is CAWSLPFEGAREKLFF. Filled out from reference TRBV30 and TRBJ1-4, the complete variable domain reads SQTIHQWPATLVQPVGSPLSLECTVEGTSNPNLYWYRQAAGRGLQLLFYSVGIGQISSEVPQNLSASRPQDRQFILSSKKLLLSDSGFYLCAWSLPFEGAREKLFFGSGTQLSVL.

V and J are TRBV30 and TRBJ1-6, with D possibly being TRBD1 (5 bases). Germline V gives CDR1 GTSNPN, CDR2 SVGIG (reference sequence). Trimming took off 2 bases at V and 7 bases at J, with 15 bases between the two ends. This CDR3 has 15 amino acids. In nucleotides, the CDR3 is TGTGCCTGGAGTCTCTTCGGGGGGAGGAATTCACCCCTCCACTTT. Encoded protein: CAWSLFGGRNSPLHF.

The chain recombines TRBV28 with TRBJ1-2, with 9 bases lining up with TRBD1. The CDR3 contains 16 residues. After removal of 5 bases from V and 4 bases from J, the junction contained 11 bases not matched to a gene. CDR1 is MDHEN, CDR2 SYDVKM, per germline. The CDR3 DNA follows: TGTGCCAGCAGTGCCGGGACAGGGTTAGGGGGCTATGGCTACACCTTC. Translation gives CASSAGTGLGGYGYTF.

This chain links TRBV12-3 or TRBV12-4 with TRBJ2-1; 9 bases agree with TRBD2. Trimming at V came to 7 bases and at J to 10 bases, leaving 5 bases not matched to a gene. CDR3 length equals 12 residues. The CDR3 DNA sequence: TGTGCCAGCACCCTAGCGGGAAGGGAGCAGTTCTTC. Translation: CASTLAGREQFF.

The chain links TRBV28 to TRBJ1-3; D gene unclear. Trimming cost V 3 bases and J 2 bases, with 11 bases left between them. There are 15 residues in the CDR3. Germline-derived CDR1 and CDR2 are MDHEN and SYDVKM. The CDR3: CASSFRLSAGNTIYF. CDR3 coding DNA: TGTGCCAGCAGTTTTCGGCTCAGCGCTGGAAACACCATATATTTT.

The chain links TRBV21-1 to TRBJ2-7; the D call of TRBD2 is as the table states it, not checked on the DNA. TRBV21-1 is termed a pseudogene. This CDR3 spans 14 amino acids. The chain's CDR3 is CASPRDCRSYEQYF. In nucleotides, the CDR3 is TGTGCCAGCCCCCGGGACTGTCGATCCTACGAGCAGTACTTC.

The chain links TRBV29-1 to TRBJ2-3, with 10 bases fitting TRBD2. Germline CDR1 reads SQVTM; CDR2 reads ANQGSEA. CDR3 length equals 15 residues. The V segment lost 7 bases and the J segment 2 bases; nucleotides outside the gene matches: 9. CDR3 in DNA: TGCAGCGCCCGAGCGGGAGGGCCAGTCACAGATACGCAGTATTTT. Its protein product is CSARAGGPVTDTQYF.

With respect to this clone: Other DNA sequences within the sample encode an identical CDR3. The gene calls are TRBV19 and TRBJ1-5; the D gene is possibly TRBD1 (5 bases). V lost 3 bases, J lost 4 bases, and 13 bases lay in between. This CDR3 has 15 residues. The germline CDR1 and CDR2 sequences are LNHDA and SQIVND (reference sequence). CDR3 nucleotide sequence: TGTGCCAGTAGTATTGGGACTGGAGGGAATCAGCCCCAGCATTTT. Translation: CASSIGTGGNQPQHF.